The 20 T cell receptor beta chains given below trace back to one sample, sequenced in a study of tumor-infiltrating lymphocytes in localized non-small cell lung cancer. The assay was immunoSEQ multiplex PCR, and TCRdb's table has in-frame clones only and misses some. The repertoire includes over 10,000 clones, roughly 85% of them detected once, and under 4.5% sits in the top ten. Sample: uninvolved lung tissue not adjacent to the tumor. These receptors were collected from a human donor with non-small cell lung cancer.

The chain couples TRBV2 to TRBJ2-2; 8 bases are a match to TRBD1. V was pared by 7 bases and J by 1 base, with 5 bases of the junction left unmatched. CDR3 length: 15 residues. Germline loops: CDR1 SNHLY, CDR2 FYNNEI. The chain's CDR3 is CASNLGQGNTGELFF. In DNA form, the CDR3 reads TGTGCCAGCAATCTAGGACAGGGGAACACCGGGGAGCTGTTTTTT.

The V call is TRBV2, the J call TRBJ2-7; D possibly corresponds to TRBD2 (6 bases). From germline, CDR1 is SNHLY and CDR2 FYNNEI. The CDR3 is made up of 15 amino acids. Trimming cost V 6 bases and J 6 bases, with 21 bases left between them. CDR3 nucleotide sequence: TGTGCCAGCAGGCCAGGGAGGTCGGGTAGTGGCGAGCAGTACTTC. Translating gives CASRPGRSGSGEQYF.

The chain joins TRBV18 to TRBJ1-5; TRBD1 aligns across 7 bases. With V trimmed by 3 bases and J by 0 bases, 5 bases remained unmatched. The CDR3 contains 16 residues. Germline CDR1 reads KGHSH; CDR2 reads LQKENI. The CDR3 DNA is TGTGCCAGCTCACCCGAACAGGGGATTAGCAATCAGCCCCAGCATTTT. Translation gives CASSPEQGISNQPQHF. Full variable domain (rest looked up from reference TRBV18 and TRBJ1-5): NAGVMQNPRHLVRRRGQEARLRCSPMKGHSHVYWYRQLPEEGLKFMVYLQKENIIDESGMPKERFSAEFPKEGPSILRIQQVVRGDSAAYFCASSPEQGISNQPQHFGDGTRLSIL.

The table lists this clone with a count of one. The rearrangement uses TRBV28 and TRBJ1-3; 7 nucleotides line up with TRBD1. Germline V lookup: CDR1 MDHEN, CDR2 SYDVKM. The CDR3 extends over 16 amino acids. V gave up 5 bases and J gave up 0 bases; unmatched junction bases: 7. This chain's CDR3 is CASSPPGQTSGNTIYF. Here the CDR3 DNA reads TGTGCCAGCAGTCCCCCGGGACAGACCTCTGGAAACACCATATATTTT.

This chain joins TRBV6-5 and TRBJ1-3, with D perhaps matching TRBD1 (6 bases). Germline CDR1 reads MNHEY; CDR2 reads SVGAGI. This CDR3 contains 15 residues. Trimming cost V 7 bases and J 8 bases, with 21 bases left between them. The CDR3: CASIGRGRSRDTIYF. In nucleotides, the CDR3 is TGTGCCAGCATTGGCAGGGGACGTTCGAGGGACACCATATATTTT.

The rearrangement links TRBV30 to TRBJ2-5; D is perhaps TRBD2 (5 bases). The CDR3 has 14 amino acids. The germline V gene has CDR1 GTSNPN and CDR2 SVGIG (reference sequence). V was clipped by 4 bases and J by 1 base, with 13 bases between them. The CDR3, as DNA: TGTGCCTGGACTGAGGGTCTGGTCCAAGAGACCCAGTACTTC. Translated: CAWTEGLVQETQYF.

The chain links TRBV6-9 to TRBJ2-1, with 12 positions matching TRBD2. The junction had 4 bases not matched to a gene; V was cut back by 6 bases and J by 4 bases. The V gene's germline CDR1 is MNHGY and CDR2 SVAAGI. CDR3 size: 15 residues. The CDR3 sequence: CASSPTSGGYNEQFF. CDR3 DNA: TGTGCCAGCAGCCCGACTAGCGGGGGATACAATGAGCAGTTCTTC.

The chain recombines TRBV6-1 with TRBJ1-5; D might be TRBD1 (5 bases). This CDR3 has 17 residues. CDR1 is MNHNS and CDR2 is SASEGT in the germline V gene. The V end lost 4 bases, the J end lost 0 bases, and 16 bases lay between the germline ends. CDR3 in amino acids: CASSGFGHSDSNQPQHF. In DNA, the CDR3 is TGTGCCAGCAGTGGATTTGGACACTCCGATAGCAATCAGCCCCAGCATTTT.

The genes are TRBV6-1 and TRBJ2-5, with a weak D call TRBD1 (6 bases). V was cut by 5 bases and J by 2 bases, with 9 bases left in between. The CDR3 loop spans 13 amino acids. Per the germline V gene, CDR1 is MNHNS and CDR2 is SASEGT. CDR3 amino acids: CASSRTEQETQYF. The CDR3 coding sequence is TGTGCCAGCAGTCGGACAGAACAAGAGACCCAGTACTTC.

This chain connects TRBV6-5 to TRBJ2-5, with 8 bases aligning to TRBD1. Germline V lookup: CDR1 MNHEY, CDR2 SVGAGI. The CDR3 sequence is 13 residues long. J gave up 5 bases and V 5 bases, and 4 bases lay outside the gene matches. The CDR3 spells CASSDRGRETQYF. The CDR3 DNA reads TGTGCCAGCAGTGACAGGGGTAGGGAGACCCAGTACTTC.

The chain combines TRBV5-4 with TRBJ1-1; no reliable D call. Trimming stripped 3 bases from V and 4 bases from J, with 13 bases between. CDR1 and CDR2 (germline): SGHNT, YYREEE (reference sequence). The CDR3 loop spans 14 amino acids. The CDR3 loop is CASSSGEGVTEAFF. The CDR3 DNA follows: TGTGCCAGCAGCTCTGGAGAGGGCGTCACTGAAGCTTTCTTT.

The DNA of the CDR3 is TGTGCCAGCAGCACGGGACTAGCGGGGACCACAGATACGCAGTATTTT. This translates into CASSTGLAGTTDTQYF. J is TRBJ2-3 and V is TRBV5-4; 13 bases fit TRBD2. V lost 4 bases, J lost 2 bases, and 4 bases stayed unmatched. Germline CDR1 and CDR2: SGHNT and YYREEE (reference sequence). The CDR3 length is 16 residues.

The chain recombines TRBV19 with TRBJ1-1; tentative D call: TRBD1 (6 bases). The ends were cut back, 7 bases at V and 3 bases at J, with 15 bases in the middle. The CDR3 runs 14 residues. Germline CDR1 LNHDA, CDR2 SQIVND (reference sequence). CDR3 in DNA: TGTGCCAGTATATCCCCGGGGGCTGACACTGAAGCTTTCTTT. It translates to CASISPGADTEAFF.

The chain couples TRBV9 to TRBJ2-2, with TRBD2 matching over 9 bases. Germline V gene sequence: CDR1 SGDLS, CDR2 YYNGEE. V lost 4 bases to trimming and J lost 6 bases; unmatched junction nucleotides: 13. The length of the CDR3 is 17 residues. CDR3 DNA: TGTGCCAGCAGCCCGAGGGGTAGCGGGGGAGAGGCCGGGGAGCTGTTTTTT. Translating gives CASSPRGSGGEAGELFF.

The chain has TRBV7-8 and TRBJ1-1; TRBD1 matches at 10 bases. The CDR3 runs 14 residues. V lost 5 bases to trimming and J lost 6 bases; unmatched junction nucleotides: 6. The germline V gene has CDR1 SGHVS and CDR2 FQNEAQ. The CDR3 DNA reads TGTGCCAGCAGCGTACTGACAGGGGGCGCTGAAGCTTTCTTT. It yields the protein CASSVLTGGAEAFF.

This clone was detected only a few times. V is TRBV6-1 and J is TRBJ2-7; TRBD2 might be the D (6 bases). The CDR3 contains 16 residues. Looked up from germline, CDR1 is MNHNS and CDR2 is SASEGT. The germline V and J ends were trimmed by 1 base and 4 bases, with 17 bases remaining between them. In DNA, the CDR3 is TGTGCCAGCAGTGAAGAGGCGGGTGTCGGGGGTTACGAGCAGTACTTC. Its translation is CASSEEAGVGGYEQYF.

The chain links TRBV30 to TRBJ1-1; TRBD1 aligns across 7 bases. The CDR3 extends over 15 amino acids. Germline CDR1 is GTSNPN and CDR2 is SVGIG (reference sequence). Trimming cost V 2 bases and J 4 bases; bases outside gene matches: 10. The CDR3 here is CAWSPPGQQLTEAFF. Here the CDR3 DNA reads TGTGCCTGGAGTCCCCCGGGACAGCAACTCACTGAAGCTTTCTTT.

This clone has just one count. V and J are TRBV14 and TRBJ2-7; D may be TRBD2 (6 bases). Trimming stripped 2 bases from V and 6 bases from J, with 11 bases between. The CDR3 has 13 amino acids. Germline values: CDR1 SGHDN, CDR2 FVKESK. The CDR3 loop reads CASSQFSGGEQYF. Written as DNA, the CDR3 is TGTGCCAGCAGCCAATTCTCCGGGGGCGAGCAGTACTTC. The variable domain in full, with the rest retrieved from reference TRBV14 and TRBJ2-7, is EAGVTQFPSHSVIEKGQTVTLRCDPISGHDNLYWYRRVMGKEIKFLLHFVKESKQDESGMPNNRFLAERTGGTYSTLKVQPAELEDSGVYFCASSQFSGGEQYFGPGTRLTVT.

The rearrangement links TRBV5-1 to TRBJ1-1, with 8 bases identical to TRBD1. Germline V gene sequence: CDR1 SGHRS, CDR2 YFSETQ. The CDR3 spans 15 residues. V shed 0 bases, J shed 6 bases, and the junction held 7 bases outside the gene matches. CDR3 loop: CASSLEFSGGSEAFF. CDR3 nucleotides: TGCGCCAGCAGCTTGGAATTTTCAGGGGGCTCTGAAGCTTTCTTT. Filled out from reference TRBV5-1 and TRBJ1-1, the complete variable domain reads KAGVTQTPRYLIKTRGQQVTLSCSPISGHRSVSWYQQTPGQGLQFLFEYFSETQRNKGNFPGRFSGRQFSNSRSEMNVSTLELGDSALYLCASSLEFSGGSEAFFGQGTRLTVV.

The chain recombines TRBV6-1 with TRBJ1-4; D is ambiguous. Germline lookup yields CDR1 MNHNS and CDR2 SASEGT. This CDR3 is built from 14 residues. V lost 10 bases and J lost 7, with 19 bases in between. CDR3 nucleotide sequence: TGTGCCACCCAGGACGGTTCGTTGTTTGAAAAACTGTTTTTT. Its protein product is CATQDGSLFEKLFF.